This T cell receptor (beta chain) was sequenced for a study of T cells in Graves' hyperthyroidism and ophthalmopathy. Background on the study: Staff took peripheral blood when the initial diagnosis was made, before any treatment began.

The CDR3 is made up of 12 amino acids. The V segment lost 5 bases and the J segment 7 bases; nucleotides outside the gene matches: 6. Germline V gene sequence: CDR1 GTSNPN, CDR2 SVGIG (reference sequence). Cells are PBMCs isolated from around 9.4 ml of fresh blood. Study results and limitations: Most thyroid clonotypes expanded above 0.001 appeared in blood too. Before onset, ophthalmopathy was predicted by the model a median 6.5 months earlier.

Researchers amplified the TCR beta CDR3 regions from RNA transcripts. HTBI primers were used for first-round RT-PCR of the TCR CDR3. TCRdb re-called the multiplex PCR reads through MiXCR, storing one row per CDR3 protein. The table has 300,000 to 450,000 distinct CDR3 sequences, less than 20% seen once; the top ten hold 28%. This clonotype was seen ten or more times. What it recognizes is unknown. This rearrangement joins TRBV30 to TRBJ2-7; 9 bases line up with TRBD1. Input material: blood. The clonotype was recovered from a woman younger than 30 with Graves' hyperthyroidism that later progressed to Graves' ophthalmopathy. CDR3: CAWEHRGREQYF. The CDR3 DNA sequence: TGTGCCTGGGAACACAGGGGGCGGGAGCAGTACTTC.